One and the same sample provided the 17 T cell receptor beta chains below, sequenced in a study of CD4 T cells in relation to SARS-CoV-2 and coronaviruses. Here immunoSEQ multiplex PCR was the method, and the copy in TCRdb shows in-frame clones only, minus some. The repertoire includes around 45,000 clones, almost 85% of them detected once, and under 1.5% sits in the top ten. These receptors have no identified antigens. The sample was naive CD4+ T cells from PBMCs, cultured in vitro. The sample's subset: naive CD4+ T cells isolated by negative enrichment. These receptors all stem from an adult with COVID-19.

The CDR3 nucleotides read TGCGCCAGCAGCTTATGGCGAGATACGCAGTATTTT. Translated, it gives CASSLWRDTQYF. This sequence joins TRBV5-1 and TRBJ2-3; D unresolved. The CDR3 is 12 amino acids. Trimming left V 2 bases short and J 5 bases short, with 6 bases between. The germline V gene encodes CDR1 SGHRS and CDR2 YFSETQ.

The chain is built from TRBV7-9 and TRBJ2-2; 12 nucleotides align to TRBD2. With V trimmed by 5 bases and J by 9 bases, 4 bases remained unmatched. In germline, CDR1 is SEHNR, CDR2 FQNEAQ (reference sequence). The CDR3 runs to 14 residues. CDR3 loop: CASSRLAGARELFF. CDR3 in DNA: TGTGCCAGCAGCCGACTAGCGGGGGCGCGGGAGCTGTTTTTT.

CDR3 DNA: TGTGCCACCAGCAAGAAGACAACAGCTAACTATGGCTACACCTTC. Translation gives CATSKKTTANYGYTF. The chain carries TRBV15 and TRBJ1-2; D uncertain. This CDR3 has 15 amino acids. The ends were cut back, 4 bases at V and 0 bases at J, with 12 bases in the middle. Germline V CDR1 and CDR2: LNHNV, YYDKDF (reference sequence).

The count of this clone is one. The CDR3 bases are TGTGCCAGCAGCGTCCTAGCCTCCTACAATGAGCAGTTCTTC. The encoded protein is CASSVLASYNEQFF. The rearrangement joins TRBV9 to TRBJ2-1; TRBD2 is a possible D gene (5 bases). Germline lookup yields CDR1 SGDLS and CDR2 YYNGEE. The CDR3 consists of 14 residues. Trimming removed 2 bases at V and 0 bases at J, with 6 bases between. The full variable domain, in which reference TRBV9 and TRBJ2-1 provide the parts outside the CDR3, is DSGVTQTPKHLITATGQRVTLRCSPRSGDLSVYWYQQSLDQGLQFLIQYYNGEERAKGNILERFSAQQFPDLHSELNLSSLELGDSALYFCASSVLASYNEQFFGPGTRLTVL.

The chain recombines TRBV2 with TRBJ2-3; TRBD2 matches 11 bases. From germline, CDR1 is SNHLY and CDR2 FYNNEI. V lost 2 bases, J lost 4 bases, and 2 bases stayed unmatched. CDR3 length: 15 amino acids. The CDR3 coding sequence is TGTGCCAGCAGTGAACTAGCGGGAGGTGCAGATACGCAGTATTTT. Residues: CASSELAGGADTQYF.

This chain joins TRBV10-3 and TRBJ2-2; D unresolved. V lost 2 bases and J lost 6, with 4 bases in between. CDR1 ENHRY and CDR2 SYGVKD come from the germline V gene. CDR3 length: 12 amino acids. The CDR3 here is CAISEGAGELFF. CDR3 DNA sequence: TGTGCCATCAGTGAGGGGGCCGGGGAGCTGTTTTTT.

The chain couples TRBV7-3 to TRBJ2-1, with D unclear. The CDR3 is 18 residues long. Germline values: CDR1 SGHTA, CDR2 FQGTGA. The V end was cut by 0 bases, the J end by 6 bases, with 21 bases between. Here the CDR3 DNA reads TGTGCCAGCAGCTTAACCGGTGTAGTGGTTCCCTATCCCAATGAGCAGTTCTTC. Its translation: CASSLTGVVVPYPNEQFF.

The gene calls are TRBV29-1 and TRBJ2-7; D is uncertain. The CDR3 sequence is 12 residues long. The V end was cut by 6 bases, the J end by 7 bases, with 16 bases between. Per germline, CDR1 SQVTM and CDR2 ANQGSEA. The chain's CDR3 is CSVRVSGDEQYF. In DNA form, the CDR3 reads TGCAGCGTCCGGGTTTCTGGGGATGAGCAGTACTTC.

The rearrangement uses TRBV19 and TRBJ1-5; D not resolved. V was clipped by 5 bases and J by 3 bases, with 8 bases between them. The CDR3 spans 13 residues. Germline CDR1 reads LNHDA; CDR2 reads SQIVND (reference sequence). CDR3 sequence (DNA): TGTGCCAGTAGTCGGCAGTTCAATCAGCCCCAGCATTTT. It yields the protein CASSRQFNQPQHF.

In its sample, this clone was seen a few times. The chain joins TRBV6-5 to TRBJ1-5; 12 bases are a match to TRBD1. V shed 5 bases, J shed 9 bases, and the junction held 8 bases outside the gene matches. Per germline, CDR1 MNHEY and CDR2 SVGAGI. CDR3 length equals 15 residues. This CDR3 reads CASSRDRGRSGPQHF. The CDR3 DNA sequence: TGTGCCAGCAGTAGGGACAGGGGGCGGTCGGGGCCCCAGCATTTT.

The chain employs TRBV19 and TRBJ1-4, with 8 bases fitting TRBD1. Per germline, CDR1 LNHDA and CDR2 SQIVND (reference sequence). This CDR3 comprises 16 residues. Unmatched junction bases numbered 9, after V lost 4 bases and J lost 5 bases. The CDR3 region has the DNA TGTGCCAGTAGTACTCCGACAGGGGCCGCAAATGAAAAACTGTTTTTT. Amino acids: CASSTPTGAANEKLFF.

This clone came up a few times. The chain uses TRBV15 and TRBJ2-4, with 7 positions matching TRBD1. The CDR3 runs 14 residues. Unmatched junction bases numbered 13, after V lost 5 bases and J lost 12 bases. From germline, CDR1 is LNHNV and CDR2 YYDKDF (reference sequence). The CDR3 nucleotides read TGTGCCACCAGCCTAGGGGGCGTGTTATTGGGTCAGTACTTC. This sequence encodes CATSLGGVLLGQYF. The full variable domain, rest sourced from reference TRBV15 and TRBJ2-4, is DAMVIQNPRYQVTQFGKPVTLSCSQTLNHNVMYWYQQKSSQAPKLLFHYYDKDFNNEADTPDNFQSRRPNTSFCFLDIRSPGLGDTAMYLCATSLGGVLLGQYFGAGTRLSVL.

The J gene is TRBJ2-3, the V gene TRBV9; tentatively, D is TRBD1 (5 bases). V was cut by 0 bases and J by 2 bases, with 22 bases left in between. This CDR3 region has 19 residues. The germline V gene has CDR1 SGDLS and CDR2 YYNGEE. The CDR3 protein is CASSVASGGVNGHTDTQYF. CDR3 nucleotide sequence: TGTGCCAGCAGCGTAGCATCGGGTGGGGTTAATGGACACACAGATACGCAGTATTTT.

Regarding this clone: The junction shows a germline mismatch at one end, possibly a read error. The chain recombines TRBV9 with TRBJ2-7, with 9 positions matching TRBD1. CDR1 and CDR2 from the germline V gene are SGDLS and YYNGEE. The CDR3 extends over 12 amino acids. CDR3 sequence (DNA): TGTGCCAGCAGCGTAGAGGGACAGGGCCTATTCTTC. Amino acids: CASSVEGQGLFF.

The chain combines TRBV5-1 with TRBJ1-6; D unresolved. CDR1 and CDR2 (germline): SGHRS, YFSETQ. This CDR3 region has 16 residues. Trimming removed 0 bases from V and 4 bases from J, with 11 bases in between. CDR3 in DNA: TGCGCCAGCAGCTTGGCCGGACCAGGTTATAATTCACCCCTCCACTTT. Its protein is CASSLAGPGYNSPLHF.

This clone was found once. The J gene is TRBJ2-7, the V gene TRBV28, with no clear D. The CDR3 covers 15 residues. Germline CDR1 and CDR2: MDHEN and SYDVKM. V lost 5 bases and J 3 bases, leaving 17 bases between the germline ends. The CDR3 is CASSAMALVIYEQYF. In DNA form, the CDR3 reads TGTGCCAGCAGTGCGATGGCGCTAGTTATCTACGAGCAGTACTTC. The whole variable domain, remainder taken from reference TRBV28 and TRBJ2-7, is DVKVTQSSRYLVKRTGEKVFLECVQDMDHENMFWYRQDPGLGLRLIYFSYDVKMKEKGDIPEGYSVSREKKERFSLILESASTNQTSMYLCASSAMALVIYEQYFGPGTRLTVT.

The gene calls are TRBV19 and TRBJ1-2, with D uncertain. Germline CDR1 LNHDA, CDR2 SQIVND (reference sequence). The CDR3 sequence is 9 residues long. The DNA of the CDR3 is TGTGCGGCGGTCTATGGCTACACCTTC. Amino acid sequence: CAAVYGYTF. The variable domain in full, with the rest retrieved from reference TRBV19 and TRBJ1-2, is DGGITQSPKYLFRKEGQNVTLSCEQNLNHDAMYWYRQDPGQGLRLIYYSQIVNDFQKGDIAEGYSVSREKKESFPLTVTSAQKNPTAFYLCAAVYGYTFGSGTRLTVV.